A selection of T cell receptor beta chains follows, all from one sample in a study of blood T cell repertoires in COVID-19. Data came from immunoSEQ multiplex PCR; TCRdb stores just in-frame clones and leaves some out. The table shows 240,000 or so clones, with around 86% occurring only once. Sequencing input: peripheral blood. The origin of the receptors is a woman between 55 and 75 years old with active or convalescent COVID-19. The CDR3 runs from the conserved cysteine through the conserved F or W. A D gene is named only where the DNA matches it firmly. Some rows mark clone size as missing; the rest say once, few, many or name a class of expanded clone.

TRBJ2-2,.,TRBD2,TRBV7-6,TGTGCCAGCAGCTTAGGAGGGGCTAGCGGGGGGCTACTCACCGGGGAGCTGTTTTTT,CASSLGGASGGLLTGELFF
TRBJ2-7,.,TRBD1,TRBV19,TGTGCCAGTACTCCTACAGGGGCGTTTGGCGAGCAGTACTTC,CASTPTGAFGEQYF
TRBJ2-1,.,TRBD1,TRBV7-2,TGTGCCAGCAGCTTAGGGACAGGGGCAAATAGGCAGTTCTTC,CASSLGTGANRQFF
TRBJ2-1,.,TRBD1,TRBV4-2,TGTGCCAGCAGCCAAGCCTCCGGGACAGGGGGCAAGAATGAGCAGTTCTTC,CASSQASGTGGKNEQFF
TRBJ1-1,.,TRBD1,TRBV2,TGTGCCGGGTCCCGGGACAGCTTTGAAGCTTTCTTT,CAGSRDSFEAFF
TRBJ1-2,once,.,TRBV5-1,TGCGCCAGCAACGTACAGGGACGAGCTAACTATGGCTACACCTTC,CASNVQGRANYGYTF
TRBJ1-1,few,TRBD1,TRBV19,TGTGCCAGTAGTATAGGACAGGGGAACACTGAAGCTTTCTTT,CASSIGQGNTEAFF
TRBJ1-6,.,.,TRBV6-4,TGTGCCAGCAGCCTGACAGTTAATGGCTCACCCCTCCACTTT,CASSLTVNGSPLHF
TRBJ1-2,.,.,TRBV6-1,TGTGCCAGTCAGGGCCCCTGGTATGGCTACACCTTC,CASQGPWYGYTF
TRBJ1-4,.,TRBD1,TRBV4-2,TGTGCCAGCAGCCAGCGCCTCAGGGGGACCTCCTCGGGACTGTTTTTT,CASSQRLRGTSSGLFF
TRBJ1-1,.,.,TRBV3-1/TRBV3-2,TGTGCCAGCAGCCTGGGCAGGGCGAACACTGAAGCTTTCTTT,CASSLGRANTEAFF
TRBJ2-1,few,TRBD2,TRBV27,TGTGCCAGCAGTTCTCTAGCGGGGGGGAGGGATGAGCAGTTCTTC,CASSSLAGGRDEQFF
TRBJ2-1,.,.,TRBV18,TGTGCCAGCTCATCTGTCAGGGGTGACCTTGAGCAGTTCTTC,CASSSVRGDLEQFF
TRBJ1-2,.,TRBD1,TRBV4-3,TGCGCCAGCAGCCAAGATTGGGGACAGGGGGCAGTCTATGGCTACACCTTC,CASSQDWGQGAVYGYTF
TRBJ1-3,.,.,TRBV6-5,TGTGCCAGCAGTTACTCGCAGGGTCAAGGTGGAAACACCATATATTTT,CASSYSQGQGGNTIYF
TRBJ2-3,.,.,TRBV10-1,TGCGCCAGCAGTGAGTCTAAGGACTACCCCACAGATACGCAGTATTTT,CASSESKDYPTDTQYF
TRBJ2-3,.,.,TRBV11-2,TGTGCCAGCAGCTCCCCTGCAGGTGCGGATACGCAGTATTTT,CASSSPAGADTQYF
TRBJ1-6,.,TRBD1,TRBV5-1,TGCGCCAGCAGCTACGACAGGGGGAATAATTCACCCCTCCACTTT,CASSYDRGNNSPLHF
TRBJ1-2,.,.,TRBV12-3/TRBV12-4,TGTGCCAGCAGCCCGGACAGAGACTATGGCTACACCTTC,CASSPDRDYGYTF
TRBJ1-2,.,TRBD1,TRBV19,TGTGCCAGTAGTCCCTTCGGGACAGGGAAATACTATGGCTACACCTTC,CASSPFGTGKYYGYTF
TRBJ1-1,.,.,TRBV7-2,TGTGCCAGCAGCCCAACTACAGGGCCCCCTGAAGCTTTCTTT,CASSPTTGPPEAFF
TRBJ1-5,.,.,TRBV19,TGTGCCAGTAGTGGCCAGGGCGGCAATCAGCCCCAGCATTTT,CASSGQGGNQPQHF
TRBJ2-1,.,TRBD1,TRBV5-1,TGCGCCAGCAGCTTTGGTCTCCGTCCGGGACAGGCCTACAATGAGCAGTTCTTC,CASSFGLRPGQAYNEQFF
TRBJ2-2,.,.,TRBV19,TGTGCCAGTAGTCCACGAATTACTGGCACCGGGGAGCTGTTTTTT,CASSPRITGTGELFF
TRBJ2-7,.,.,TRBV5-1,TGCGCCAGTGCAGGGATGGACGACGAGCAGTACTTC,CASAGMDDEQYF
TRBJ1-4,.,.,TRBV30,TGTGCCTGGAGTGTCCAGTTCGAAAAACTGTTTTTT,CAWSVQFEKLFF
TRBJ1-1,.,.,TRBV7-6,TGTGCCAGCAGCAGAGGAGGATTTAACACTGAAGCTTTCTTT,CASSRGGFNTEAFF
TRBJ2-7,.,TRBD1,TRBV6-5,TGTGCCAGCAGTTACTCCCGACAGGGTTACGAGCAGTACTTC,CASSYSRQGYEQYF
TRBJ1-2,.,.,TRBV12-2,TGTGCAAGTCGCTTCCACAGGCCAAACTATGGCTACACCTTC,CASRFHRPNYGYTF
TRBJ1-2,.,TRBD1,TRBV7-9,TGTGCCAGCAGCTTAGGGGCTCGGACAGGGGGGTATGGCTACACCTTC,CASSLGARTGGYGYTF
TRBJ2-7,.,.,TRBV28,TGTGCCAGCGCTGGCCTTATGGAGCAGTACTTC,CASAGLMEQYF
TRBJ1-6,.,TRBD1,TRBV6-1,TGTGCCAGCAGAGAAGGGTTACAGGGGATCTATAATTCACCCCTCCACTTT,CASREGLQGIYNSPLHF
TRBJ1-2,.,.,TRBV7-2,TGTGCCAGCAGCTTATATGGGCCAGGGGAAGGCTACACCTTC,CASSLYGPGEGYTF
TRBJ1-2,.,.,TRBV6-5,TGTGCCACCAGGCGGGGGGACAGCTACACCTTC,CATRRGDSYTF
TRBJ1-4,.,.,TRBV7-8,TGTGCCAGCAGCCCGACGGAGGTTAATGAAAAACTGTTTTTT,CASSPTEVNEKLFF
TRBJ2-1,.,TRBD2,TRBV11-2,TGTGCCAGCAGCTTAGTCCCGGGGGGGTACAATGAGCAGTTCTTC,CASSLVPGGYNEQFF
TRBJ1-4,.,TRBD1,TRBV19,TGTGCCAGTAGTAGGCTACAGGGGCCGGGTGAAAAACTGTTTTTT,CASSRLQGPGEKLFF
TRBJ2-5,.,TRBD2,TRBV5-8,TGTGCCAGCAGGCTAGCGGGGGGTTCAGAGACCCAGTACTTC,CASRLAGGSETQYF
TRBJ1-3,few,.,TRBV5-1,TGCGCCAGCAGCTTGGTCCCCGGGGGAGGCTCTGGAAACACCATATATTTT,CASSLVPGGGSGNTIYF
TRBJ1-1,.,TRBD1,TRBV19,TGTGCCAGTAGTACCCCGACAGGGGGCTGGGGTGAAGCTTTCTTT,CASSTPTGGWGEAFF
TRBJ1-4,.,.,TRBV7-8,TGTGCCAGCAGCTTAGGGGAGCGGGAAAAACTGTTTTTT,CASSLGEREKLFF
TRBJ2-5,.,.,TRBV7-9,TGTGCCAGCAGCTTAGATGGCGGGGGCCGCGAGACCCAGTACTTC,CASSLDGGGRETQYF